Described below is a single TCR beta chain sequence and its context. It lacks a known antigen. Base qualities are not at hand, and no much larger clone is one base apart. This sample was included in a study of blood T cell repertoires in COVID-19 (TCRdb year 2020). In the study overall: The collaborator samples originated in the United States, Italy and Spain and spanned the acute and convalescent phases of COVID-19. The dataset comprised deeply sampled blood TCRbeta repertoires from subjects exposed to, actively infected with, or recovered from COVID-19. A de-identified subject ID, COVID-19 status, age in years and sex were almost always included in the sample metadata. The samples were drawn from the first 160 participants of the ongoing ImmuneRACE study and from 1,254 subjects provided by 6 global collaborators. The material from the prospective study consisted of cDNA or gDNA derived from T cells, B-cell-depleted T cells, or PBMCs. Where available, HLA class I and class II types were obtained from metadata supplied by the sample provider rather than from assay-based typing. A freely available public database, intended as a resource for researchers studying the immune response to SARS-CoV-2, is where the repertoires were released.

Findings and caveats that apply to the study as a whole: How much clinical and demographic metadata was included differed by source and by participant, and the metadata was provided uncurated.

The CDR3 has 12 amino acids, counting the end cysteine and phenylalanine. Only the CDR3 DNA stays, 36 bases, in frame from base 1. V loses 7 bases of germline sequence and J loses 2 bases, and the interval between the two ends is 9 bases. CDR1 and CDR2 are drawn from the germline V gene: MNHEY, SVGAGI. The immunoSEQ Assay, a bias-controlled multiplex PCR, was used to amplify TCRbeta CDR3 regions from genomic DNA. Processing in the source paper ran as follows. Nucleated cell counts per sample were estimated from amplification of reference gene primers within the assay. To quantify the absolute abundance of each unique TCRbeta CDR3 rearrangement, sequence reads were collapsed and filtered. For each sample, productive Simpson clonality was calculated by taking the square root of Simpson's diversity index across productive rearrangements. TCRdb stores this immuneACCESS table with in-frame sequences only. Part of the clones is absent; in the studies checked, under half of the shortfall reflects unresolved V genes, and no reason is known for the rest. V and J calls and clone size are copied from that table; D and trimming were computed from the DNA. Across this sample there are 150,000 to 200,000 clones, with just under 90% seen only once. The top ten clones comprise around 13% of the sample.

One collaborating source in Seattle enrolled patients while the patients were actively infected and followed the patients over time throughout the course of disease. The collaborating institutions used their own protocols to collect whole blood in K2EDTA tubes. For TCRbeta analysis, collaborators shipped samples as frozen whole blood, isolated PBMCs, or DNA extracted from either of those sample types. The sequenced material came from peripheral blood. The clonotype originates from a woman between 65 and 79 years old with COVID-19, enrolled during active disease. The sequence is built from TRBV6-5 and TRBJ2-7; D gene: possibly TRBD2, on 6 matching bases. At the DNA level, the sequence is TGTGCCAGCACCCGCGGGGCCTACGAGCAGTACTTC. Translated, this is CASTRGAYEQYF.